A selection of T cell receptor beta chains follows, all from one sample in a study of cytomegalovirus exposure and HLA in healthy donors. Sequenced by immunoSEQ multiplex PCR; TCRdb stores in-frame clones only, minus some. The sample contains fewer than 100,000 clones, around 80% of which appear only once. The sequenced material came from PBMCs. These receptors were collected from a man between 60 and 75 years old in good health and CMV-seropositive. CDR3s include the opening cysteine and the closing phenylalanine or tryptophan. A D gene is named only where the DNA matches it firmly. Expanded clones are given a class, and other clones once, few, many or no size at all.

cdr3_aa cdr3_nt d_call v_call clone_size j_call
CASSPDRIQETQYF TGTGCCAGTAGTCCCGACAGGATCCAAGAGACCCAGTACTTC NA TRBV19 once TRBJ2-5
CASSLVFGGGYGYTF TGTGCCAGCAGCTTGGTTTTCGGGGGAGGCTATGGCTACACCTTC NA TRBV5-5 NA TRBJ1-2
CASSLRGGTGELFF TGTGCCAGCAGCTTGAGGGGGGGCACCGGGGAGCTGTTTTTT NA TRBV5-4 NA TRBJ2-2
CASSLGLAGYEQYF TGTGCCAGCAGCTTGGGACTAGCGGGGTACGAGCAGTACTTC TRBD2 TRBV7-8 NA TRBJ2-7
CATRRTGGVDTQYF TGTGCCACCCGAAGGACAGGGGGGGTGGATACGCAGTATTTT TRBD1 TRBV19 NA TRBJ2-3
CASSYGTGGALDEQFF TGTGCCAGCAGTTACGGAACAGGGGGCGCTCTTGATGAGCAGTTCTTC TRBD1 TRBV6-6 NA TRBJ2-1
CASSPRDRSGVYTQYF TGTGCCAGCAGCCCCCGGGACAGGTCAGGGGTATATACGCAGTATTTT TRBD1 TRBV5-5 NA TRBJ2-3
CASTLATGGTDTQYF TGTGCCAGCACCCTAGCGACGGGGGGCACAGATACGCAGTATTTT NA TRBV5-6 few TRBJ2-3
CSVDVGGSGTGELFF TGCAGCGTTGACGTCGGGGGGTCCGGCACCGGGGAGCTGTTTTTT TRBD2 TRBV29-1 NA TRBJ2-2
CASRLSGASSYNEQFF TGTGCCAGCAGATTGAGCGGGGCGAGCTCCTACAATGAGCAGTTCTTC TRBD2 TRBV27 NA TRBJ2-1
CASSLGTGVTQETQYF TGCGCCAGCAGCCTCGGGACAGGGGTCACCCAAGAGACCCAGTACTTC TRBD1 TRBV4-1 NA TRBJ2-5
CASSYSGGVFETQYF TGTGCCAGCAGTTACTCGGGGGGGGTCTTTGAGACCCAGTACTTC TRBD2 TRBV6-5 NA TRBJ2-5
CAISGGGNTEAFF TGTGCCATCTCGGGTGGCGGGAACACTGAAGCTTTCTTT NA TRBV19 NA TRBJ1-1
CASSPQGLAYEQYF TGTGCCAGCAGCCCCCAGGGACTTGCCTACGAGCAGTACTTC NA TRBV7-9 NA TRBJ2-7
CASSPPLAVGPQHF TGTGCCAGCAGCCCCCCGTTGGCGGTGGGGCCCCAGCATTTT NA TRBV7-9 few TRBJ1-5